The rows below give T cell receptor beta chains drawn from one sample of a study of siplizumab effects on memory and regulatory T cells. Repertoires were generated with immunoSEQ multiplex PCR, while TCRdb's copy carries only in-frame clones and drops some. This sample carries approximately 46,000 clones, roughly 92% of them seen once, and the ten largest clones take roughly 18%. The source material was CD8+ T cells sorted from blood. These receptors were collected from a human donor in good health. Each CDR3 is given without its conserved first and last residue. Size is stated for part of the rows, as once, few or many counts, or as a class when the clone is expanded.

cdr3_aa | clone_size | v_call
ASSYSRLGLASSYEQY | - | TRBV6-7
ASAIPADTDTQY | - | TRBV11-2
ASSPHTGGNTIY | - | TRBV6-5
ASSLQGSYEQY | - | TRBV13
ASSLGWTGVNEQY | - | TRBV27
ASSTSGSSYNEQF | once | TRBV28
ASSLGRGGVGTQY | - | TRBV11-1
ASSEAIGSLSYEQY | - | TRBV6-1
ASSLGAQGNQPQH | - | TRBV5-6
ASSLALGGNQPQH | - | TRBV27
ASSTGTDTQY | - | TRBV19
ASSSSGNANQPQH | - | TRBV27
ASRTASVSVFTEAF | - | TRBV5-1
ASRLVPSGNTGELF | - | TRBV12-2
ASSPVWPDSSNTGELF | - | TRBV14
ASSPGNSPLH | - | TRBV9